What follows is one TCR beta chain and its context. Trimming pared 4 bases from V and 5 bases from J, leaving 10 bases between. Germline loops: CDR1 SGDLS, CDR2 YYNGEE. CDR3 length: 13 residues. Method: immunoSEQ multiplex PCR; TCRdb's copy keeps in-frame clones and lacks some. The repertoire includes fewer than 200,000 clones, about 85% of them detected once, and 7.5% to 9.5% sits in the top ten. The sample is drawn from a study of blood T cell repertoires in COVID-19. Across the whole study: Sites in the United States, Italy and Spain provided acute and convalescent COVID-19 samples.

The V call is TRBV9, the J call TRBJ2-1; D is possibly TRBD2 (5 bases). The clonotype was recovered from a woman in her sixties or seventies with acute or convalescent COVID-19. Sequencing used peripheral blood. The CDR3 DNA reads as TGTGCCAGCAGCTCAGGACTCCACAATGAGCAGTTCTTC. This gives the protein CASSSGLHNEQFF. The whole variable domain, filled in from reference TRBV9 and TRBJ2-1, reads DSGVTQTPKHLITATGQRVTLRCSPRSGDLSVYWYQQSLDQGLQFLIQYYNGEERAKGNILERFSAQQFPDLHSELNLSSLELGDSALYFCASSSGLHNEQFFGPGTRLTVL.